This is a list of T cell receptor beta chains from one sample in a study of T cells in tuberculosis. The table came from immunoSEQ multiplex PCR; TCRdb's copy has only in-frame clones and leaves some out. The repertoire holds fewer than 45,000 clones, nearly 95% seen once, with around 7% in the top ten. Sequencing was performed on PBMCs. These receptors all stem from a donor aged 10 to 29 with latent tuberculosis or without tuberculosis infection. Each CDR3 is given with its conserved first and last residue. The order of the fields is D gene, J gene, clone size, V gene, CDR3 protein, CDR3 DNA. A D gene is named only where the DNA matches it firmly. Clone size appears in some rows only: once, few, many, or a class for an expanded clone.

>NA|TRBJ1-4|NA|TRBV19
CASSLIQGNNEKLFF
TGTGCCAGTTCCCTGATTCAGGGAAATAATGAAAAACTGTTTTTT
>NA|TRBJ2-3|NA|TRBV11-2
CASSSKDYPSTDTQYF
TGTGCCAGCAGCTCGAAGGACTACCCTAGCACAGATACGCAGTATTTT
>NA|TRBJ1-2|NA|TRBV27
CASSLFPGSGNYGYTF
TGTGCCAGCAGTTTGTTCCCAGGGTCAGGGAACTATGGCTACACCTTC
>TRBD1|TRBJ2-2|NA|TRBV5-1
CASSFWKGAETGELFF
TGCGCCAGCAGCTTCTGGAAGGGGGCGGAGACCGGGGAGCTGTTTTTT
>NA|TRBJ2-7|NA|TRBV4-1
CASSQQDSSSYEQYF
TGCGCCAGCAGCCAGCAGGACAGCAGCTCCTACGAGCAGTACTTC
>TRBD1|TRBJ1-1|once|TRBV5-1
CASSWGQGGPSNTEAFF
TGCGCCAGCAGCTGGGGACAGGGTGGCCCTTCTAACACTGAAGCTTTCTTT
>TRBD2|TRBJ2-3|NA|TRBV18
CASSPTSTSTDTQYF
TGTGCCAGCTCCCCGACTAGCACTAGCACAGATACGCAGTATTTT
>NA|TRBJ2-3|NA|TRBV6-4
CATSLRSTDTQYF
TGTGCCACCTCCCTGCGGAGTACAGATACGCAGTATTTT
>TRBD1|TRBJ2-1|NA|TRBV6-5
CASSYLGTGNIKEQFF
TGTGCCAGCAGTTACTTGGGGACAGGGAACATTAAGGAGCAGTTCTTC
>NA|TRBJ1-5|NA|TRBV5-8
CASTYLGGQPQHF
TGTGCCAGCACCTATTTAGGGGGTCAGCCCCAGCATTTT
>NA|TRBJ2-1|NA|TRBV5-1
CASSSDLRSYNEQFF
TGCGCCAGCAGCTCGGACTTACGCTCCTACAATGAGCAGTTCTTC
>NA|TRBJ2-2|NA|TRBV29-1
CSVRGTGRTGELFF
TGCAGCGTGCGGGGTACGGGACGCACCGGGGAGCTGTTTTTT
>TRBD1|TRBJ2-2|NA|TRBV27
CASSADRAFLNTGELFF
TGTGCCAGCAGTGCCGACAGGGCATTTCTTAACACCGGGGAGCTGTTTTTT
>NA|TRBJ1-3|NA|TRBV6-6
CASSPFGNTIYF
TGTGCCAGCAGCCCGTTTGGAAACACCATATATTTT
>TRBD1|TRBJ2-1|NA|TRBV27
CASKQGARHNEQFF
TGTGCCAGCAAACAGGGGGCGCGACACAATGAGCAGTTCTTC
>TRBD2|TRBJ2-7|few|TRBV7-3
CASSRSGGAYYEQYF
TGTGCCAGCAGCCGAAGCGGGGGGGCCTACTACGAGCAGTACTTC
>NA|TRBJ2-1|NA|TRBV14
CASSQYTNGEQFF
TGTGCCAGCAGCCAATATACTAATGGTGAGCAGTTCTTC
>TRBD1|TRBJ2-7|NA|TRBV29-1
CSVLGQDSYEQYF
TGCAGCGTTCTGGGACAGGACTCCTACGAGCAGTACTTC
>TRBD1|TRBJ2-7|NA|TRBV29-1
CSVGPGQPTYEQYF
TGCAGCGTAGGTCCGGGACAGCCAACCTACGAGCAGTACTTC
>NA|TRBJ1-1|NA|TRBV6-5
CASSYSEQALNTEAFF
TGTGCCAGCAGTTACTCCGAACAGGCTTTGAACACTGAAGCTTTCTTT
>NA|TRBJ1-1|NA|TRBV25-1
CASSGHPTTGLNTEAFF
TGTGCCAGCAGTGGACACCCAACGACAGGCCTGAACACTGAAGCTTTCTTT
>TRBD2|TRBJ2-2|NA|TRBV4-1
CASSQDTSGYTRKYTGELFF
TGCGCCAGCAGCCAAGATACTAGCGGCTACACTAGAAAGTACACCGGGGAGCTGTTTTTT
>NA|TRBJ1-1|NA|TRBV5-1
CASSFLANTEAFF
TGCGCCAGCAGCTTTCTGGCGAACACTGAAGCTTTCTTT
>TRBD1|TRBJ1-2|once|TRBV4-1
CASSQSDREPYGYTF
TGCGCCAGCAGCCAATCGGACAGGGAGCCATATGGCTACACCTTC
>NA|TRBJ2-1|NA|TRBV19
CASSSGAVYEQFF
TGTGCCAGTAGTAGCGGGGCGGTCTATGAGCAGTTCTTC
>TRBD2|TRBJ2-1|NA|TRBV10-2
CASTTGGRRNEQFF
TGCGCCAGCACGACGGGGGGGCGGAGGAATGAGCAGTTCTTC
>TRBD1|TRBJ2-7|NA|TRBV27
CASTGTGGYEQYF
TGTGCCAGCACGGGGACAGGGGGCTACGAGCAGTACTTC
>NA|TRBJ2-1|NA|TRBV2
CASGETLAGLYNEQFF
TGTGCCAGCGGAGAAACCTTAGCCGGGTTATACAATGAGCAGTTCTTC
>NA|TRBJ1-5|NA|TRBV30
CAWSVSGNSNQPQHF
TGTGCCTGGAGTGTATCAGGGAATAGCAATCAGCCCCAGCATTTT
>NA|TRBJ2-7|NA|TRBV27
CASSLQGSYEQYF
TGTGCCAGCAGTTTACAGGGCAGTTACGAGCAGTACTTC
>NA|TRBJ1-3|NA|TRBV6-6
CASLTTRGRSGNTIYF
TGTGCCAGCCTTACGACCAGGGGAAGGTCTGGAAACACCATATATTTT
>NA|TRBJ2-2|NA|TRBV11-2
CASSLAIRTRELELFF
TGTGCCAGCAGCTTAGCCATACGCACCAGGGAATTGGAGCTGTTTTTT
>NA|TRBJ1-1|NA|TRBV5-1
CASSLTLAKNTEAFF
TGCGCCAGCAGCTTAACTTTAGCTAAGAACACTGAAGCTTTCTTT
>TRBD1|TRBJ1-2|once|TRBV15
CATSRGDRGDLSGYTF
TGTGCCACCAGCAGAGGAGACAGGGGGGATTTGAGTGGCTACACCTTC
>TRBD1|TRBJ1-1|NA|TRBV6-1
CASSEQGADTEAFF
TGTGCCAGCAGTGAACAGGGGGCCGACACTGAAGCTTTCTTT
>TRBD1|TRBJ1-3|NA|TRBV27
CASSLTGGGNTIYF
TGTGCCAGCAGTCTGACAGGGGGCGGAAACACCATATATTTT
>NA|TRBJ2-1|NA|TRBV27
CASNRVSYNEQFF
TGTGCCAGCAACAGGGTCTCCTACAATGAGCAGTTCTTC